This T cell receptor (beta chain) was identified during a study of early T cells in non-severe SARS-CoV-2 infection. Overall study: The study sequenced bulk RNA from unsorted whole blood, with chains unpaired.

Ten or more counts support this clonotype. Tagging with unique molecular identifiers was applied to individual cDNA molecules. MiXCR, applied by TCRdb to the 5' RACE reads, yields one record per CDR3 protein. The sample lists over 85,000 distinct CDR3 sequences, around 12% occurring once. V lost 0 bases and J lost 6, with 16 bases in between. The CDR3 has 15 amino acids. The germline gives CDR1 SGHRS, CDR2 YFSETQ. This TCR came from an adult who was a healthcare worker with PCR-confirmed SARS-CoV-2 infection or an uninfected control (not recorded which). Sequenced material: whole blood, taken at baseline. The rearrangement uses TRBV5-1 and TRBJ2-7, with D perhaps matching TRBD1 or TRBD2 (5 bases each). CDR3 DNA sequence: TGCGCCAGCAGCTTGGCCGGGCAGGGTGAGGGCGAGCAGTACTTC. This encodes CASSLAGQGEGEQYF.